These 2 T cell receptor beta chains were all obtained from the same sample, sequenced in a study of CD8 T cells in ankylosing spondylitis. TCRdb used MiXCR to reprocess the 5' RACE reads, holding one entry per CDR3 protein. The data show approximately 42,000 distinct CDR3 sequences, with about 4.2% seen just once and roughly 4% held by the top ten. What was sequenced was blood, either unsorted or a sorted T cell fraction (not recorded which). The receptors originated from a female donor with ankylosing spondylitis or in good health (not recorded which).

The chain uses TRBV9 and TRBJ2-3; 7 bases line up with TRBD2. The germline gives CDR1 SGDLS, CDR2 YYNGEE. This CDR3 contains 15 residues. After removal of 0 bases from V and 3 bases from J, the junction contained 4 bases not matched to a gene. The CDR3 sequence: CASSVGGLRTDTQYF. CDR3 bases: TGTGCCAGCAGCGTAGGGGGACTACGTACAGATACGCAGTATTTT. Looking up the rest from reference TRBV9 and TRBJ2-3 gives the full variable domain: DSGVTQTPKHLITATGQRVTLRCSPRSGDLSVYWYQQSLDQGLQFLIQYYNGEERAKGNILERFSAQQFPDLHSELNLSSLELGDSALYFCASSVGGLRTDTQYFGPGTRLTVL.

The sample holds many counts of this clonotype. V and J are TRBV9 and TRBJ2-2; no clear D. Germline CDR1 reads SGDLS; CDR2 reads YYNGEE. The ends were cut back, 2 bases at V and 2 bases at J, with 13 bases in the middle. The CDR3 is 16 residues long. The CDR3 loop reads CASSVGPGPNTGELFF. For the CDR3, the DNA is TGTGCCAGCAGCGTTGGCCCGGGCCCAAACACCGGGGAGCTGTTTTTT.